These 25 T cell receptor beta chains came from one sample sequenced in a study of blood T cell repertoires in COVID-19 (dated by TCRdb to 2020 to 2021). The library was generated by the immunoSEQ multiplex PCR assay. This is the immuneACCESS table as TCRdb keeps it, with only in-frame sequences that have V and J called. A part of the clones is gone; compared with another copy, unresolved V genes explain less than half, and the rest is unexplained. Present in this sample are just over 60,000 clones, more than 65% of which were seen just once. The ten largest clonotypes hold 20% of the sample. The sample taken for sequencing was peripheral blood. Receptors were obtained from a woman over 75 with active or convalescent COVID-19.

The DNA of the CDR3 is TGTGCCAGCAGTGAAGGGACTGGGTATCAGCCCCAGCATTTT. Protein: CASSEGTGYQPQHF. J is TRBJ1-5 and V is TRBV2; D is unresolved. Trimming removed 1 base from V and 5 bases from J, with 9 bases in between. The CDR3 contains 14 residues. Germline CDR1 is SNHLY and CDR2 is FYNNEI.

The CDR3 loop reads CSVASGGEETQYF. Written as DNA, the CDR3 is TGCAGCGTGGCTAGCGGGGGGGAAGAGACCCAGTACTTC. The rearrangement uses TRBV29-1 and TRBJ2-5, with TRBD2 matching over 12 bases. Germline assignment: CDR1 SQVTM and CDR2 ANQGSEA. The CDR3 contains 13 residues. V lost 6 bases to trimming and J lost 3 bases; unmatched junction nucleotides: 2.

This clone has more than one count but fewer than ten. This chain uses TRBV11-2 with TRBJ2-3; 10 bases align to TRBD2. Trimming cost V 4 bases and J 0 bases; bases outside gene matches: 4. The CDR3 covers 16 residues. From germline, CDR1 is SGHAT and CDR2 FQNNGV. CDR3 coding DNA: TGTGCCAGCAGCTCCCTGACTAGCGGGAGCACAGATACGCAGTATTTT. Translated: CASSSLTSGSTDTQYF.

This clone was seen once. This chain connects TRBV27 to TRBJ2-3; D might be TRBD1 (6 bases). The V gene's germline CDR1 is MNHEY and CDR2 SMNVEV (reference sequence). V was trimmed by 3 bases and J by 10 bases, leaving 23 bases between them. CDR3 size: 16 residues. The CDR3 coding sequence is TGTGCCAGCAGTTTTTTCATTCCGGGACACCCCCCTGCGCAGTATTTT. As protein: CASSFFIPGHPPAQYF.

This rearrangement joins TRBV24-1 to TRBJ2-1; 7 bases line up with TRBD2. The CDR3 spans 15 residues. With V trimmed by 4 bases and J by 8 bases, 10 bases remained unmatched. Germline loops: CDR1 KGHDR, CDR2 SFDVKD. CDR3: CATSDPRTSVDEQFF. CDR3 nucleotides: TGTGCCACCAGTGACCCCCGGACTAGTGTCGATGAGCAGTTCTTC.

This chain connects TRBV5-1 to TRBJ1-2; perhaps TRBD1 as D (6 bases). The germline V gene encodes CDR1 SGHRS and CDR2 YFSETQ. The CDR3 extends over 19 amino acids. Trimming stripped 0 bases from V and 2 bases from J, with 23 bases between. CDR3 sequence: CASSLASLTGRTLNYGYTF. The CDR3 DNA reads as TGCGCCAGCAGCTTGGCCTCCCTGACAGGAAGGACCTTGAACTATGGCTACACCTTC.

V gene TRBV6-5 combines with J gene TRBJ1-1; tentatively, D is TRBD1 (6 bases). In germline, CDR1 is MNHEY, CDR2 SVGAGI. Trimming removed 6 bases from V and 2 bases from J, with 13 bases in between. The length of the CDR3 is 14 residues. For the CDR3, the DNA is TGTGCCAGCAGGGAGCCAGGGGATAACACTGAAGCTTTCTTT. Translating it yields CASREPGDNTEAFF.

This clone appeared a few times. The gene calls are TRBV6-5 and TRBJ1-1; no reliable D call. Trimming stripped 0 bases from V and 0 bases from J, with 11 bases between. Germline V gene data show CDR1 as MNHEY and CDR2 as SVGAGI. This CDR3 is 16 amino acids long. The CDR3 nucleotides read TGTGCCAGCAGTTACTCTCAGACTCGTATGAACACTGAAGCTTTCTTT. Protein: CASSYSQTRMNTEAFF.

This chain connects TRBV7-3 to TRBJ2-7; 8 nucleotides match TRBD1. The CDR3 length is 15 residues. V lost 5 bases, J lost 1 base, and 7 bases stayed unmatched. Per germline, CDR1 SGHTA and CDR2 FQGTGA. CDR3 sequence reads: CASSPTGGKSYEQYF. CDR3 in DNA: TGTGCCAGCAGCCCTACAGGGGGTAAATCCTACGAGCAGTACTTC.

The gene calls are TRBV20-1 and TRBJ1-2; D gene ambiguous. CDR3 size: 16 residues. The ends were cut back, 3 bases at V and 3 bases at J, with 20 bases in the middle. The germline CDR1 and CDR2 sequences are DFQATT and SNEGSKA (reference sequence). Here the CDR3 DNA reads TGCAGTGCTAGTGGGGAGGCGGGAGACACCTACTATGGCTACACCTTC. Translated, it gives CSASGEAGDTYYGYTF.

This chain uses TRBV5-1 with TRBJ1-3, with TRBD1 matching over 10 bases. The CDR3 has 18 residues. Germline loops: CDR1 SGHRS, CDR2 YFSETQ. J gave up 5 bases and V 0 bases, and 11 bases lay outside the gene matches. This chain's CDR3 is CASSLALLGTGARNTIYF. The DNA for the CDR3 is TGCGCCAGCAGCTTGGCTCTTTTGGGGACAGGGGCCCGAAACACCATATATTTT.

V usage is TRBV6-5 and J usage is TRBJ1-2; TRBD1 might be the D (5 bases). The CDR3 covers 12 residues. CDR1 is MNHEY, CDR2 SVGAGI, per germline. The V end lost 5 bases, the J end lost 1 base, and 5 bases lay between the germline ends. CDR3 loop: CASSQGNYGYTF. DNA of the CDR3: TGTGCCAGCAGTCAGGGTAACTATGGCTACACCTTC.

This chain joins TRBV7-9 and TRBJ1-2; possibly TRBD1 for D (5 bases). Trimming took off 0 bases at V and 8 bases at J, with 13 bases between the two ends. Germline V lookup: CDR1 SEHNR, CDR2 FQNEAQ (reference sequence). The CDR3 consists of 14 residues. The CDR3 protein is CASSLAAGQDGYTF. CDR3 DNA: TGTGCCAGCAGCTTAGCGGCAGGGCAGGACGGCTACACCTTC.

In DNA form, the CDR3 reads TGTGCCAGCAGCTCACAACTAGCGGGGGGGGAGCAGTACTTC. Its protein product is CASSSQLAGGEQYF. The chain joins TRBV11-2 to TRBJ2-7, with 13 bases lining up with TRBD2. The V gene's germline CDR1 is SGHAT and CDR2 FQNNGV. Germline trimming cut 4 bases from V and 7 bases from J; bases unmatched to any gene: 4. This CDR3 spans 14 amino acids.

CDR3 residues: CASTQTGGNEKLFF. Written as DNA, the CDR3 is TGTGCCAGCACCCAGACAGGGGGTAATGAAAAACTGTTTTTT. This chain uses TRBV6-6 with TRBJ1-4; 9 bases fit TRBD1. The V segment lost 7 bases and the J segment 4 bases; nucleotides outside the gene matches: 4. Germline loops: CDR1 MNHNY, CDR2 SVGAGI (reference sequence). There are 14 residues in the CDR3.

This sequence joins TRBV2 and TRBJ1-2, with TRBD1 matching over 7 bases. Per germline, CDR1 SNHLY and CDR2 FYNNEI. V was pared by 1 base and J by 8 bases, with 4 bases of the junction left unmatched. This CDR3 is built from 13 residues. CDR3 sequence reads: CASSEEGAVGYTF. Here the CDR3 DNA reads TGTGCCAGCAGTGAAGAGGGGGCGGTCGGCTACACCTTC.

This clone came up once. The chain uses TRBV5-6 and TRBJ1-2; 12 nucleotides line up with TRBD1. V lost 3 bases, J lost 4 bases, and 13 bases stayed unmatched. Germline CDR1 and CDR2: SGHDT and YYEEEE. The CDR3 contains 18 residues. CDR3 protein: CASSSLRDRGQVSYGYTF. DNA for the CDR3: TGTGCCAGCAGCTCCTTACGGGACAGGGGGCAGGTGAGCTATGGCTACACCTTC.

This clone was observed a single time. The gene calls are TRBV5-4 and TRBJ2-5; D is ambiguous. Trimming left V 1 base short and J 1 base short, with 8 bases between. There are 14 residues in the CDR3. Germline lookup yields CDR1 SGHNT and CDR2 YYREEE (reference sequence). The CDR3 DNA reads TGTGCCAGCAGCTTGCAGGCATTCCAAGAGACCCAGTACTTC. It encodes CASSLQAFQETQYF.

The rearrangement uses TRBV7-9 and TRBJ1-2; D is ambiguous. V gave up 3 bases and J gave up 8 bases, with 13 bases separating them. Germline CDR1 is SEHNR and CDR2 is FQNEAQ (reference sequence). This CDR3 comprises 13 residues. CDR3 DNA: TGTGCCAGCAGCTTCGACACGGTATCCGGCTACACCTTC. Translated: CASSFDTVSGYTF.

The genes are TRBV5-1 and TRBJ2-2; tentative D call: TRBD2 (5 bases). In germline, CDR1 is SGHRS, CDR2 YFSETQ. The CDR3 extends over 15 amino acids. V lost 4 bases and J 4 bases, leaving 14 bases between the germline ends. The chain's CDR3 is CASSTTRPSTGELFF. CDR3 bases: TGCGCCAGCAGCACAACTAGGCCGAGCACCGGGGAGCTGTTTTTT. The full variable domain, rest sourced from reference TRBV5-1 and TRBJ2-2, is KAGVTQTPRYLIKTRGQQVTLSCSPISGHRSVSWYQQTPGQGLQFLFEYFSETQRNKGNFPGRFSGRQFSNSRSEMNVSTLELGDSALYLCASSTTRPSTGELFFGEGSRLTVL.

This clone came up once. The chain is built from TRBV5-1 and TRBJ2-2; 8 bases fit TRBD2. The CDR3 covers 15 residues. CDR1 and CDR2 from the germline V gene are SGHRS and YFSETQ. The V gene end was trimmed by 0 bases and the J gene end by 4 bases; junction bases not matched to a gene: 2. The CDR3 DNA is TGCGCCAGCAGCTTGGTCCGGGGGGGCACCGGGGAGCTGTTTTTT. Amino acid sequence: CASSLVRGGTGELFF.

This clone was detected once. The chain recombines TRBV6-1 with TRBJ1-5; a weak D match, TRBD1 (5 bases). The germline V gene has CDR1 MNHNS and CDR2 SASEGT. V lost 3 bases and J 6 bases, leaving 18 bases between the germline ends. The length of the CDR3 is 16 residues. The CDR3 reads CASSETYSGFSQPQHF. The CDR3 region has the DNA TGTGCCAGCAGTGAGACCTATTCAGGGTTCAGTCAGCCCCAGCATTTT.

V usage is TRBV15 and J usage is TRBJ2-1; 9 positions match TRBD1. CDR3 length equals 15 residues. V lost 4 bases to trimming and J lost 9 bases; unmatched junction nucleotides: 10. Germline V gene sequence: CDR1 LNHNV, CDR2 YYDKDF (reference sequence). Here the CDR3 reads CATSIRTGVWSEQFF. CDR3 nucleotides: TGTGCCACCAGCATAAGGACAGGGGTATGGAGTGAGCAGTTCTTC.

This clone was counted once. J is TRBJ2-3 and V is TRBV11-1; TRBD1 is a possible D gene (5 bases). V lost 5 bases and J lost 1, with 13 bases in between. The length of the CDR3 is 15 residues. CDR1 SGHAT and CDR2 FQDESV come from the germline V gene (reference sequence). The CDR3 protein is CASSHRFQGTDTQYF. The DNA of the CDR3 is TGTGCCAGCAGCCACAGGTTCCAGGGCACAGATACGCAGTATTTT.

The genes are TRBV2 and TRBJ1-1; no reliable D call. CDR3 length equals 13 residues. The ends were cut back, 6 bases at V and 1 base at J, with 9 bases in the middle. CDR1 and CDR2 (germline): SNHLY, FYNNEI. In nucleotides, the CDR3 is TGTGCCAGCAGAGCTCAGGAGAACACTGAAGCTTTCTTT. Translation gives CASRAQENTEAFF.